This paragraph covers one TCR beta chain sequence. Its binding antigen is unknown. Base qualities are missing; no much larger clone stands one base away. The source of the sample is a study of cytomegalovirus exposure and HLA in healthy donors (dated by TCRdb to the late 2010s). Looking at the study overall: An earlier analysis of 587 of the donors reported 276 Gb of sequence data and some 110 million unique TCR beta sequences obtained from some 200 million T cells. The study used immunosequencing to profile the T cell repertoires of 666 subjects and linked those repertoires to cytomegalovirus serostatus. Among roughly 400 genotyped donors of the cohort, an average of approximately 240,000 unique TCR beta nucleotide sequences was sequenced per donor, of which about 19% were non-productive. Rather than drawing on any new phenotypic data, the later analysis identified candidate immune exposures from TCR beta sequences and the way those sequences occurred across donors. An earlier analysis of roughly 580 of the donors used high-throughput TCR beta sequencing to judge whether each TCR beta V gene segment behaved as functional or pseudogenic. Besides the first cohort of about 730 subjects, a separate validation cohort made up of 120 different subjects was used. Roughly 300 gigabases of sequencing data and around 85 million unique TCR sequences made up an early release that covered approximately 650 HLA-typed donors. The genetic ancestry cluster associated with self-reported Caucasian donors included about 81% of the 398 genotyped donors. The study was designed to test whether signatures of past pathogen exposure could be identified by cataloging public T cell receptors. Donor age, sex, ethnicity and CMV serostatus were collected together with the repertoire data. HLA typing covered class I and class II loci at four-digit resolution. A later analysis re-analyzed previously published TCR beta repertoires from about 600 donors and added high-resolution HLA genotyping to study TCR occurrence patterns. A later genetic analysis used genome-wide SNP genotypes for 398 of the 666 donors, treating that subset as a discovery cohort. About five DR-DQ haplotypes were treated as single units for association and clustering because of strong linkage in the cohort. Every discovery cohort repertoire had been produced on one sequencing platform. The number of typed donors differed by locus: roughly 629-640 for A, B, C, DRB1 and DQB1; about 520 for DQA1; approximately 610 for DPA1; and around 490 for DPB1. To predict cytomegalovirus infection status, the study combined high-throughput TCR immunosequencing, statistical association of individual TCRs with disease status, and machine learning.

V has 5 bases trimmed and J has 5 bases trimmed; junction bases matching no gene number 5. The CDR3 spans 15 residues, from the cysteine through the phenylalanine. The DNA shown is the 45-base CDR3, in frame from base 1. The germline V gene encodes CDR1 MNHEY and CDR2 SVGAGI. The library was produced with the immunoSEQ multiplex PCR assay. The multiplex PCR relied on a mix of 60 forward primers for TCR Vbeta segments and 13 reverse primers for TCR Jbeta segments. The CDR3 region of rearranged TCR beta genes was amplified from genomic DNA by a multiplex PCR assay. The Illumina HiSeq System was used to sequence the amplified TCR beta libraries as 87-base-pair reads. Concerning the study's data processing: Across the roughly 700 repertoires, a later analysis counted tens of millions of unique TCR beta chains, around 11 million of which were shared by at least two donors. To remove PCR and sequencing errors, raw reads were error-corrected and collapsed into unique sequences using a nearest-neighbor algorithm that merged closely related sequences. V, D and J gene segments were assigned by aligning CDR3 sequences to IMGT reference sequences. For a sequence to be retained, a match of at least six nucleotides was required to both a V gene segment and a J gene segment. A rearrangement counted as productive if the CDR3 had no stop codons and remained in frame with V and J, and every other rearrangement counted as non-productive. Following IMGT convention, CDR3 was defined as the stretch from the second conserved V-encoded cysteine up to the conserved J-encoded phenylalanine. In an earlier analysis of 550 to 650 of the donors, sequences lacking an unambiguous match to a single V gene segment were excluded. An earlier analysis of several hundred of the donors classified V segments as functional when productive rearrangements were above 56.7% and as segregating when the standard deviation between donors was above 5%. To diagnose cytomegalovirus status from the catalog of TCR beta chain sequences, a statistical classification framework was built. V and J gene assignment, in a later analysis, came from comparing TCR nucleotide sequences with IMGT/GENE-DB human TR gene sequences. In a later analysis, CDR3 sequences and most-parsimonious VDJ recombination scenarios were assigned using the TCRdist pipeline. In a later analysis, each TCR beta chain was defined by its CDR3 amino acid sequence together with its V-gene family, and reads lacking a unique V-gene family were excluded. In a later analysis, several hundred highly shared, low-generation-probability nucleotide sequences were removed to address suspected cross-contamination and a sequencing artifact. In a later analysis, a clonal expansion index for each public chain was calculated from normalized within-repertoire ranks of inferred template counts. In a later analysis, generation probabilities were computed with a VDJ recombination model fitted to out-of-frame rearrangements, and the resulting probabilities were checked against IGoR. A later analysis scored TCR-TCR, TCR-HLA and TCR-CMV co-occurrence with hypergeometric tests, applying a repertoire-size bias correction to TCR pairs. False discovery rates were estimated in a later analysis by permuting HLA or CMV assignments 20 times. In a later analysis, co-occurring TCRs were grouped with DBSCAN, and TCRdist sequence similarity was added when clustering was performed within HLA-allele-positive subsets. Repertoires with fewer than 30,000 or more than 120,000 public chains, plus five repertoires with anomalous nucleotide sharing, were excluded from co-occurrence clustering. In TCRdb, the immuneACCESS table is reduced to in-frame sequences with V and J assigned. These tables do not hold every clone; where another copy was compared, an unresolved V gene accounts for under half, and the others remain unexplained. The V and J calls and clone size come from that table; D and trimming were worked out from the DNA. The sample table records under 200,000 clones; around 84% of these occur just once. The top ten clones comprise roughly 3.1% of the sample.

In total, approximately 690 healthy bone marrow donors made up the cohort. At the time of sampling, all cohort members were nominally healthy, though unrecorded immune exposures were likely present. The donor tested CMV seropositive, placing the donor among the approximately 290 seropositive members of the cohort. A peripheral blood sample was provided by each donor, and peripheral blood mononuclear cells were used for TCR beta sequencing. The Qiagen DNeasy Blood Extraction Kit was used to extract genomic DNA from the blood cell samples. The investigation overall reported the following: A later analysis reported that several top co-occurrence clusters appeared linked to parvovirus B19, influenza, CMV and Epstein-Barr virus. Correlated functional status among segregating V segments might reflect linkage disequilibrium, but an unknown experimental factor could not be ruled out. The study gave a list of roughly 150 TCR beta chains associated with cytomegalovirus. The sequencing pipeline was judged likely to have produced a cluster of highly shared sequence variants as a technical artifact. Across donors, most TCR sequences were observed very rarely, whereas some public TCRs were present in many individuals. In a later analysis, 16,951 TCR beta sequences were associated with specific HLA alleles at a false discovery rate of 0.05. A later analysis found that most CMV-associated TCR beta chains appeared HLA-restricted, with HLA associations seemingly driven largely by CMV exposure. Because counts were too low, about 18 rarely observed V segments, including chromosome 9 orphons, were left out of the earlier analysis of some 640 of the donors. Cytomegalovirus status was reported to be diagnosed by the classifier with high specificity and sensitivity in both the original and validation cohorts. A later genetic analysis associated a missense DCLRE1C variant with V-gene and J-gene trimming of TCR beta chains, and an independent cohort replicated the association. Some IMGT-functional V segments, including TRBV6-2 and TRBV6-3, could not be distinguished by the 87-base-pair reads and were therefore excluded. Broadly in line with IMGT annotations, most TCR beta V segments showed up in productive rearrangements about 90% or about 30% of the time in an earlier analysis of a few hundred of the donors. In a later analysis, HLA-associated TCR beta chains were found to be more clonally expanded and to have lower generation probabilities than equally common non-associated chains. A few of the identified cytomegalovirus-associated TCR beta chains were confirmed in vitro to be specific for cytomegalovirus antigens. A further reported finding was that TCR beta sequences accurately predicted the HLA-A and HLA-B alleles for most subjects in the first cohort. The authors suggested that the approach could potentially be extended to other disease states and immunological phenotypes. The cohort was sequenced for TCR beta chains only, and without alpha or paired-chain data the features that could be detected were limited. When HLA alleles, especially DR and DQ, strongly co-occurred, attributing TCR associations to individual alleles was difficult. A later genetic analysis reported fewer N-insertions in productive TCRs among donors in an Asian-associated ancestry cluster than the roughly 650-donor mean. In a later analysis, TCR association rates were found to vary across HLA loci, with the most associated TCRs seen for DRB1 alleles and the fewest for HLA-C alleles. Because HLA typing was missing for some donors at each locus, association tests included only the typed subset. The only immune exposure information available for the cohort was CMV serostatus. The presence/absence analyses assumed that sequencing depth was roughly uniform across donors, and that assumption may not be true.

The sequence derives from a man aged 35 to 55 in good health and CMV-seropositive. Sequenced sample: PBMCs. The chain links TRBV6-5 with TRBJ2-1; 11 junctional bases match TRBD2. The CDR3 protein: CASSMTSGNHNEQFF. The DNA reads as follows: TGTGCCAGCAGTATGACTAGCGGGAATCACAATGAGCAGTTCTTC.